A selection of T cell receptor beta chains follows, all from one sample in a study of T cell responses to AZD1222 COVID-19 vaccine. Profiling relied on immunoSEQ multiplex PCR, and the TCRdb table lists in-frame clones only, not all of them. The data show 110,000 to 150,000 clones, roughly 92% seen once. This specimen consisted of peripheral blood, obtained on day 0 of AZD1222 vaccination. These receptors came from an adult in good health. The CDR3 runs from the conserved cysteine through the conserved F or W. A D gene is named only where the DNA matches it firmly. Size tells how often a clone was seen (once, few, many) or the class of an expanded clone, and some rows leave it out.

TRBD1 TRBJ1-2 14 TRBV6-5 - CASSPGTANYGYTF TGTGCCAGCAGTCCCGGGACAGCCAACTATGGCTACACCTTC
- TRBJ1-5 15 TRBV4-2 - CASSQDAQRNQPQHF TGTGCCAGCAGCCAAGATGCCCAGCGCAATCAGCCCCAGCATTTT
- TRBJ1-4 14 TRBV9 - CASSVGSNNEKLFF TGTGCCAGCAGCGTAGGCAGCAATAATGAAAAACTGTTTTTT
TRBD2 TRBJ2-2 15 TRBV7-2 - CASSPGLAGGGELFF TGTGCCAGCAGCCCCGGACTAGCGGGAGGGGGGGAGCTGTTTTTT
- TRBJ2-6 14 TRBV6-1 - CASSEVSGANVLTF TGTGCCAGCAGTGAGGTCTCTGGGGCCAACGTCCTGACTTTC
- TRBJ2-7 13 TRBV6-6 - CASSPSFVYEQYF TGTGCCAGCAGCCCGTCGTTTGTGTACGAGCAGTACTTC
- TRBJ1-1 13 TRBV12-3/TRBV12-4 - CASSSSRGTEAFF TGTGCCAGCAGCTCCTCTCGGGGGACTGAAGCTTTCTTT
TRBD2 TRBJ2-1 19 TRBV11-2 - CASSHPWGLAGGGYNEQFF TGTGCCAGCAGCCACCCCTGGGGACTAGCGGGAGGGGGTTACAATGAGCAGTTCTTC
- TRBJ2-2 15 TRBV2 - CASSRAFLASGELFF TGTGCCAGCAGTCGAGCATTCCTCGCGTCCGGGGAGCTGTTTTTT
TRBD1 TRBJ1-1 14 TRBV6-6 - CASSPGGGIGEAFF TGTGCCAGCAGTCCAGGGGGAGGAATAGGTGAAGCTTTCTTT
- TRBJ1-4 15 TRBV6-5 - CASTSSGGLKEKLFF TGTGCCAGCACCTCGAGTGGGGGGTTGAAAGAAAAACTGTTTTTT
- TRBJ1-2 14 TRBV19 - CASSIVEANYGYTF TGTGCCAGTAGTATAGTGGAAGCTAACTATGGCTACACCTTC
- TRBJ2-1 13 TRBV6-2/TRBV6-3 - CASSYSLAGEQFF TGTGCCAGCAGTTACTCCCTAGCCGGTGAGCAGTTCTTC
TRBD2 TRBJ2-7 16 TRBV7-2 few CASSLGLAGGQDEQYF TGTGCCAGCAGCCTCGGACTAGCGGGAGGGCAGGACGAGCAGTACTTC
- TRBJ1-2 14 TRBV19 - CASSIEGINYGYTF TGTGCCAGTAGTATAGAAGGAATTAACTATGGCTACACCTTC
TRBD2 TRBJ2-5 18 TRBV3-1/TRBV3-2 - CASSPTLTSGRRGETQYF TGTGCCAGCAGCCCGACCCTGACTAGCGGGAGAAGGGGAGAGACCCAGTACTTC
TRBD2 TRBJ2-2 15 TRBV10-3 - CAISGVAGHTGELFF TGTGCCATCAGTGGCGTAGCGGGGCACACCGGGGAGCTGTTTTTT
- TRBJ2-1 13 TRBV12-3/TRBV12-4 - CASTPIPGAGQFF TGTGCCAGCACCCCCATACCGGGGGCTGGGCAGTTCTTC
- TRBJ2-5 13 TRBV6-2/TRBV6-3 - CASSYSREETQYF TGTGCCAGCAGTTACTCCAGGGAAGAGACCCAGTACTTC
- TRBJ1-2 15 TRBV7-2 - CASSLAVGSPQGYTF TGTGCCAGCAGCTTAGCGGTCGGCAGCCCCCAGGGCTACACCTTC
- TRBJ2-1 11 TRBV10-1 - CASSERGETFF TGCGCCAGCAGTGAGCGAGGGGAAACGTTCTTC
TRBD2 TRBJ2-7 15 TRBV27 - CASSRAGLSAYEQYF TGTGCCAGCAGTCGCGCGGGACTATCGGCCTACGAGCAGTACTTC
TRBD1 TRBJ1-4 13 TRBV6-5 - CASCGTGTEKLFF TGTGCCAGCTGCGGGACAGGAACTGAAAAACTGTTTTTT
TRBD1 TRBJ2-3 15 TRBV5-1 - CASSLGGQGPDTQYF TGCGCCAGCAGCTTGGGGGGACAGGGTCCCGATACGCAGTATTTT
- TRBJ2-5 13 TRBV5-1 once CASSLDSQETQYF TGCGCCAGCAGCCTGGACAGCCAAGAGACCCAGTACTTC
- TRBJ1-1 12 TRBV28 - CASRDMNTEAFF TGTGCCAGCAGGGACATGAACACTGAAGCTTTCTTT
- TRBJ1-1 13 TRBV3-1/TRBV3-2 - CASSPDRYTEAFF TGTGCCAGCAGCCCGGACAGATACACTGAAGCTTTCTTT
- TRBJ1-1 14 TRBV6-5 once CASSYDGGDTEAFF TGTGCCAGCAGTTACGACGGCGGAGACACTGAAGCTTTCTTT
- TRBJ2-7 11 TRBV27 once CASSLGHEQYF TGTGCCAGCAGTTTAGGCCACGAGCAGTACTTC
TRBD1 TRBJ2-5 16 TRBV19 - CASSIDRDSFQETQYF TGTGCCAGTAGTATAGATCGGGACAGCTTTCAAGAGACCCAGTACTTC
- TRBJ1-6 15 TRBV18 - CASSPRAGDNSPLHF TGTGCCAGCTCACCACGCGCAGGGGATAATTCACCCCTCCACTTT